The clone carrying this T cell receptor beta chain was seen once. Antigen unknown. Healthy bone marrow donors made up the donor group. At sampling all donors were nominally healthy, likely with unrecorded immune exposures. Trimming pared 6 bases from V and 9 bases from J, leaving 14 bases between. This CDR3 is 12 amino acids long. Germline CDR1 reads MNHNY; CDR2 reads SVGAGI (reference sequence). A multiplex PCR was run with 60 Vbeta primers and 13 Jbeta primers. Here immunoSEQ multiplex PCR was the method, and the copy in TCRdb shows in-frame clones only, minus some. Counted here are 100,000 to 150,000 clones, 81% occurring once; the ten biggest clones make up 3.5% to 4.5%. The sample belongs to a study of cytomegalovirus exposure and HLA in healthy donors. Regarding the study as a whole: Usually a TCR sequence was rare, but some public TCRs were found in many donors.

This clonotype originated in a man younger than 30 in good health and CMV-seropositive. Sequencing used PBMCs. The chain combines TRBV6-6 with TRBJ2-5; D is possibly TRBD2 (6 bases). This CDR3 reads CASSSGGDAQYF. Written as DNA, the CDR3 is TGTGCCAGCAGCTCCGGAGGGGACGCCCAGTACTTC.